This entry is about one T cell receptor (beta chain). No antigen is known for it. Profiling relied on immunoSEQ multiplex PCR, and the TCRdb table lists in-frame clones only, not all of them. The profile shows tens of thousands of clones, more than 75% of them singletons. Before sequencing took place, the ViraFEST assay used viral peptide pools to expand antigen-specific CD4+ T cells. Cultured cells yielded isolated CD4+ T cells after 10 to 11 days. Infection dated between March and December 2020, before the Alpha, Beta and Delta variants reached the United States. The culture medium for over 1.5 million PBMC per well included 10 IU/ml IL-2 and 9 to 10 ug/ml peptides. Cells in the negative control culture received an HIV-1 Nef peptide pool. Half of the medium was exchanged for IL-2 medium on both days 3 and 7. This record comes from a study of vaccination effects on CD4 cells after COVID-19. Study-level information: Sample donation by two convalescent patients took place 16 days and one week before vaccination.

CDR3 length: 15 amino acids. Germline loops: CDR1 SNHLY, CDR2 FYNNEI. Deletions cut 9 bases from V and 0 bases from J, with 15 bases between. The sequence derives from a human donor who had a prior SARS-CoV-2 infection. Source: CD4+ T cells from PBMCs cultured with HIV peptides, taken before COVID-19 vaccination. Subset reported: HIV-1 Nef peptide pool negative control/reference culture. This chain connects TRBV2 to TRBJ1-5, with D unresolved. The CDR3 sequence is CASRTALYSNQPQHF. The CDR3 DNA follows: TGTGCCAGTCGAACAGCGCTCTATAGCAATCAGCCCCAGCATTTT.